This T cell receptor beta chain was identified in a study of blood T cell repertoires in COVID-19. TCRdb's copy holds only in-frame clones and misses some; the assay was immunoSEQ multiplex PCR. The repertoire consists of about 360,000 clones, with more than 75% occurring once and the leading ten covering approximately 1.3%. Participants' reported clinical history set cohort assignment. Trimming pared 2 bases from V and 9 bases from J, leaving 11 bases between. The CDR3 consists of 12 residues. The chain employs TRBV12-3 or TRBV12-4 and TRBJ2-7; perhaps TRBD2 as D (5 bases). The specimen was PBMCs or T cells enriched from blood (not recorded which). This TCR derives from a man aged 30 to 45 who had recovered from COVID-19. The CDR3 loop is CASSLTVLGQYF. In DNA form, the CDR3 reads TGTGCCAGCAGTTTAACTGTACTAGGGCAGTACTTC.